This T cell receptor beta chain was sequenced during a study of CXCR3-negative and CXCR3-positive naive CD8 T cells. Study results and limitations: Diversity ran similarly high across both naive subsets but far lower in memory CD8+ cells.

As for this clonotype: Its specificity is not known.

Libraries of TRB cDNA were made by 5' RACE and carried UMIs. For each CDR3 protein, TCRdb gives one entry from its re-call of the 5' RACE reads, without DNA. Here the sample table reports about 46,000 distinct CDR3 sequences. The CDR3 contains 12 residues. Germline assignment: CDR1 SEHNR and CDR2 FQNEAQ (reference sequence). Identification of naive CD8+ T cells rested on CD45RO-CCR7+CD27+CD95- status. The chain couples TRBV7-9 to TRBJ2-2. Sequenced: naive CXCR3- CD8+ T cells from blood. Subset meaning: CD45RO-CCR7+CD27+CD95- naive CD8+ T cells lacking CXCR3 (TNR3-). The TCR originated in a human donor in good health. Some clones in this sample may be carry-over from other donors' samples. The CDR3 reads CASTGSTGELFF.